This TCR beta chain derives from a study of control samples from healthy donors and cancer patients. This CDR3 contains 13 residues. Germline-derived CDR1 and CDR2 are MNHEY and SVGAGI. V lost 0 bases and J 7 bases, leaving 7 bases between the germline ends. Here immunoSEQ multiplex PCR was the method, and the copy in TCRdb shows in-frame clones only, minus some. This sample has about 120,000 clones; around 90% occur once, and the top ten carry 2% to 3%. Sequenced sample: blood. The V call is TRBV6-5, the J call TRBJ2-1; D not certain. The source of this sequence is a man between 40 and 49 years old in good health. CDR3 DNA sequence: TGTGCCAGCAGTTACTCGTTCGCGAATGAGCAGTTCTTC. Translation gives CASSYSFANEQFF.